What follows are 10 T cell receptor beta chains derived from one specimen sequenced in a study of blood T cell repertoires in COVID-19. Using immunoSEQ multiplex PCR, the repertoire was profiled, and TCRdb retains in-frame clones only, with some absent. The sample records under 350,000 clones, 85% to 90% being singletons. Material for sequencing was peripheral blood. The source of these receptors is a man between 35 and 55 years old with acute or convalescent COVID-19.

The chain has TRBV6-5 and TRBJ1-1; unclear D gene. V was pared by 8 bases and J by 4 bases, with 14 bases between. Germline CDR1 is MNHEY and CDR2 is SVGAGI. The CDR3 contains 13 residues. This CDR3 is CASPGERGTEAFF. DNA for the CDR3: TGTGCCAGCCCCGGGGAGCGAGGCACTGAAGCTTTCTTT.

The J gene is TRBJ1-6, the V gene TRBV4-1; D call uncertain. This CDR3 region has 16 residues. The germline V gene has CDR1 MGHRA and CDR2 YSYEKL. The V gene lost 1 base and the J gene lost 9 bases, with 16 bases spanning the gap. CDR3 nucleotides: TGCGCCAGCAGCCAAGGCCTGGGTGGGAGAGGTTCACCCCTCCACTTT. Translation gives CASSQGLGGRGSPLHF.

The chain links TRBV6-5 to TRBJ1-2; 7 nucleotides align to TRBD1. Trimming took 2 bases from V and 8 from J; bases not matched to a gene: 5. The CDR3 loop spans 13 amino acids. Germline V lookup: CDR1 MNHEY, CDR2 SVGAGI. This chain's CDR3 is CASSYGTGEGYTF. Written as DNA, the CDR3 is TGTGCCAGCAGTTACGGTACAGGGGAGGGCTACACCTTC.

The V gene is TRBV3-1 (or the pseudogene TRBV3-2), the J gene TRBJ1-1, with 7 bases aligning to TRBD1. Germline V gives CDR1 LGHDT, CDR2 YNNKEL (reference sequence). The CDR3 is 14 residues long. Losses at the gene ends were 5 bases for V and 4 bases for J; bases not matched to a gene: 7. Here the CDR3 DNA reads TGTGCCAGCAGCACGTCACAGGGGAGCACTGAAGCTTTCTTT. It is translated as CASSTSQGSTEAFF.

The CDR3 is CASSVQGRDTEAFF. CDR3 DNA: TGCGCCAGCAGCGTACAGGGACGGGACACTGAAGCTTTCTTT. This chain links TRBV5-1 with TRBJ1-1, with D possibly TRBD1 on 6 matching bases. CDR1 is SGHRS, CDR2 YFSETQ, per germline. CDR3 length: 14 residues. Trimming took off 4 bases at V and 3 bases at J, with 13 bases between the two ends.

This clone was seen only once. J is TRBJ2-1 and V is TRBV21-1; the table's D call TRBD2 went unverified against the DNA. TRBV21-1 is annotated as a pseudogene. The CDR3 contains 15 residues. The CDR3 DNA follows: TGTGCCAGCAGCAAAGCTATAGCGGGGGTGAATGAGCAGTTCTTC. Its translation: CASSKAIAGVNEQFF.

The rearrangement links TRBV2 to TRBJ2-7, with 7 bases matching TRBD1. This CDR3 is built from 12 residues. V lost 3 bases, J lost 12 bases, and 8 bases stayed unmatched. CDR1 and CDR2 from the germline V gene are SNHLY and FYNNEI. The CDR3 sequence: CASSDRDSNPYF. Here the CDR3 DNA reads TGTGCCAGCAGTGACCGGGACAGTAACCCGTACTTC.

This clone was detected a few times. The chain is built from TRBV30 and TRBJ2-7; possible D gene TRBD2, 6 bases. Deletions cut 7 bases from V and 3 bases from J, with 10 bases between. The CDR3 extends over 11 amino acids. The germline V gene has CDR1 GTSNPN and CDR2 SVGIG (reference sequence). This CDR3 is CASGAIYEQYF. For the CDR3, the DNA is TGTGCCTCGGGAGCGATCTACGAGCAGTACTTC. Drawing the rest from reference TRBV30 and TRBJ2-7, the complete variable domain is SQTIHQWPATLVQPVGSPLSLECTVEGTSNPNLYWYRQAAGRGLQLLFYSVGIGQISSEVPQNLSASRPQDRQFILSSKKLLLSDSGFYLCASGAIYEQYFGPGTRLTVT.

The chain carries TRBV5-4 and TRBJ2-3; 9 positions agree with TRBD2. With V trimmed by 6 bases and J by 5 bases, 7 bases remained unmatched. The CDR3 loop spans 14 amino acids. Germline V gene lookup returns CDR1 SGHNT and CDR2 YYREEE (reference sequence). CDR3 protein: CASTPRGGQDTQYF. CDR3 coding DNA: TGTGCCAGCACTCCGCGGGGGGGCCAAGATACGCAGTATTTT. Full variable domain (missing parts from reference TRBV5-4 and TRBJ2-3): ETGVTQSPTHLIKTRGQQVTLRCSSQSGHNTVSWYQQALGQGPQFIFQYYREEENGRGNFPPRFSGLQFPNYSSELNVNALELDDSALYLCASTPRGGQDTQYFGPGTRLTVL.

The J gene is TRBJ2-1, the V gene TRBV5-1, with unresolved D. Germline CDR1 is SGHRS and CDR2 is YFSETQ. The CDR3 runs to 12 residues. Trimming stripped 4 bases from V and 6 bases from J, with 8 bases between. The CDR3 nucleotides are TGCGCCAGCAGCGACAACAGCAATGAGCAGTTCTTC. Amino acid sequence: CASSDNSNEQFF. The variable domain in full, completed from reference TRBV5-1 and TRBJ2-1, reads KAGVTQTPRYLIKTRGQQVTLSCSPISGHRSVSWYQQTPGQGLQFLFEYFSETQRNKGNFPGRFSGRQFSNSRSEMNVSTLELGDSALYLCASSDNSNEQFFGPGTRLTVL.